These T cell receptor beta chains were read from a single sample in a study of graft-versus-host responses after intestinal transplantation. Some clones are missing from TCRdb's copy, which holds only in-frame ones; the method was immunoSEQ multiplex PCR. The sample contains about 98,000 clones, roughly 88% of which appear only once. Sequencing was performed on PBMCs, taken 255 days after intestinal transplant. The receptors were sampled from a human patient who received an intestinal transplant, so some T cells may come from the graft donor. The CDR3 runs from the conserved cysteine through the conserved F or W. D genes are given only for firm matches.

TRBD1	TRBV9	17	TRBJ1-4	CASSGGTGFATNEKLFF	TGTGCCAGCAGCGGAGGGACAGGGTTTGCAACTAATGAAAAACTGTTTTTT
NA	TRBV18	15	TRBJ2-5	CASSPYRTSQETQYF	TGTGCCAGCTCACCATACAGGACTTCCCAAGAGACCCAGTACTTC
NA	TRBV28	12	TRBJ1-1	CASSFAGSEAFF	TGTGCCAGCAGTTTTGCCGGCTCTGAAGCTTTCTTT
NA	TRBV6-6	11	TRBJ1-1	CASSPNTEAFF	TGTGCCAGCAGCCCTAACACTGAAGCTTTCTTT
TRBD1	TRBV7-6	18	TRBJ2-2	CASSLLAGTAANTGELFF	TGTGCCAGCAGCCTTCTTGCTGGGACAGCAGCGAACACCGGGGAGCTGTTTTTT
TRBD1	TRBV5-1	16	TRBJ2-1	CASSLADGTGINEQFF	TGCGCCAGCAGCTTGGCCGATGGGACAGGGATTAATGAGCAGTTCTTC
TRBD2	TRBV5-6	17	TRBJ2-2	CASSPGLAGDKTGELFF	TGTGCCAGCAGCCCGGGACTAGCGGGAGATAAGACCGGGGAGCTGTTTTTT
NA	TRBV6-5	13	TRBJ1-1	CASSGGLKTEAFF	TGTGCCAGCAGTGGAGGACTAAAAACTGAAGCTTTCTTT
TRBD1	TRBV2	15	TRBJ1-5	CASSEVQGAPQPQHF	TGTGCCAGCAGTGAGGTGCAGGGGGCGCCTCAGCCCCAGCATTTT
TRBD1	TRBV10-1	13	TRBJ1-1	CASRGTGNTEAFF	TGCGCCAGCAGAGGGACAGGGAACACTGAAGCTTTCTTT
TRBD1	TRBV5-4	15	TRBJ1-4	CASSGGTGKEEKLFF	TGTGCCAGCAGCGGGGGGACAGGGAAAGAGGAAAAACTGTTTTTT
NA	TRBV4-1	15	TRBJ1-4	CASSLWGGINEKLFF	TGCGCCAGCAGCCTATGGGGGGGGATAAATGAAAAACTGTTTTTT
TRBD1	TRBV27	14	TRBJ1-1	CASSLTGANTEAFF	TGTGCCAGCAGTTTGACAGGGGCGAACACTGAAGCTTTCTTT
NA	TRBV6-1	14	TRBJ1-2	CASIRAPPKMGYTF	TGTGCCAGCATCCGAGCGCCCCCGAAAATGGGCTACACCTTC
TRBD2	TRBV19	13	TRBJ2-1	CASGLAGGREQFF	TGTGCCAGCGGACTAGCGGGGGGGCGAGAGCAGTTCTTC
TRBD1	TRBV5-6	13	TRBJ1-1	CASSNRGFTEAFF	TGTGCCAGCAGCAACAGGGGGTTCACTGAAGCTTTCTTT
NA	TRBV5-1	11	TRBJ1-2	CASRDLGGYTF	TGCGCCAGCCGGGACCTGGGAGGCTACACCTTC